Presented here are 32 T cell receptor beta chains from one specimen sequenced in a study of T cell responses to AZD1222 COVID-19 vaccine. TCRdb keeps only in-frame clones here, not all; method: immunoSEQ multiplex PCR. The repertoire consists of 100,000 to 150,000 clones, with around 84% occurring once and the leading ten covering approximately 15%. This material consisted of peripheral blood, taken 28 days after the second AZD1222 dose. The receptor set was obtained from an adult who received the AZD1222 COVID-19 vaccine.

CDR3 sequence (DNA): TGTGCCAGCAGGGACCGCGCGGGAAACACCATATATTTT. It specifies CASRDRAGNTIYF. V gene TRBV5-8 combines with J gene TRBJ1-3; D gene uncertain. Germline V gene data show CDR1 as SGHTS and CDR2 as YDEGEE. This CDR3 is 13 amino acids long. Trimming took 5 bases from V and 4 from J, leaving 10 bases between them. The full variable domain, with the rest looked up from reference TRBV5-8 and TRBJ1-3, is EAGVTQSPTHLIKTRGQQATLRCSPISGHTSVYWYQQALGLGLQFLLWYDEGEERNRGNFPPRFSGRQFPNYSSELNVNALELEDSALYLCASRDRAGNTIYFGEGSWLTVV.

Only a few counts were recorded for this clone. This chain joins TRBV7-8 and TRBJ2-7; D ambiguous. The CDR3 contains 12 residues. In germline, CDR1 is SGHVS, CDR2 FQNEAQ. V lost 2 bases to trimming and J lost 6 bases, with 8 bases between them. The CDR3 is CASSLLGGEQYF. The CDR3 DNA follows: TGTGCCAGCAGCTTACTGGGTGGCGAGCAGTACTTC.

The chain uses TRBV10-1 and TRBJ2-7; TRBD1 is a possible D gene (5 bases). The CDR3 is 14 residues long. V lost 2 bases and J lost 2, with 10 bases in between. The germline CDR1 and CDR2 sequences are WNHNN and SYGVQD (reference sequence). In DNA form, the CDR3 reads TGCGCCAGCAGTGAGCTTGAACAGGCCTACGAGCAGTACTTC. It codes for CASSELEQAYEQYF.

J is TRBJ1-1 and V is TRBV10-3; tentative D call: TRBD1 (6 bases). Germline V gene lookup returns CDR1 ENHRY and CDR2 SYGVKD. V lost 5 bases and J lost 0, with 7 bases in between. This CDR3 spans 13 amino acids. The CDR3 protein is CAISPGVNTEAFF. For the CDR3, the DNA is TGTGCCATCAGTCCAGGGGTGAACACTGAAGCTTTCTTT.

The rearrangement uses TRBV7-6 and TRBJ1-1; 7 positions agree with TRBD1. The germline V gene encodes CDR1 SGHVS and CDR2 FNYEAQ. The CDR3 totals 15 residues. V was clipped by 1 base and J by 7 bases; unmatched bases: 9. This CDR3 reads CASSLEGGPRHEAFF. CDR3 in DNA: TGTGCCAGCAGCTTAGAAGGGGGCCCCCGTCATGAAGCTTTCTTT.

The V call is TRBV5-1, the J call TRBJ2-5, with 7 bases aligning to TRBD1. This CDR3 is 14 amino acids long. The germline V gene encodes CDR1 SGHRS and CDR2 YFSETQ. Trimming cost V 0 bases and J 5 bases; bases outside gene matches: 4. The CDR3 is CASSLDRGGETQYF. The DNA of the CDR3 is TGCGCCAGCAGCTTGGACAGGGGCGGGGAGACCCAGTACTTC.

The chain recombines TRBV28 with TRBJ2-7, with D uncertain. CDR1 MDHEN and CDR2 SYDVKM come from the germline V gene. The V end lost 3 bases, the J end lost 4 bases, and 10 bases lay between the germline ends. This CDR3 is 13 amino acids long. The CDR3 is CASSFGFSYEQYF. Written as DNA, the CDR3 is TGTGCCAGCAGTTTTGGTTTTTCGTACGAGCAGTACTTC.

The J gene is TRBJ1-5, the V gene TRBV30, with D maybe TRBD1 (5 bases). V was pared by 2 bases and J by 6 bases, with 11 bases between. This CDR3 comprises 13 residues. Germline V CDR1 and CDR2: GTSNPN, SVGIG (reference sequence). The CDR3 DNA sequence: TGTGCCTGGAGTAGCAGGGAGGGTCAGCCCCAGCATTTT. This gives the protein CAWSSREGQPQHF.

This clone was detected a few times. In DNA, the CDR3 is TGTGCCTTACAAAACAGGGCCTACGAGCAGTACTTC. It yields the protein CALQNRAYEQYF. This sequence joins TRBV30 and TRBJ2-7; maybe TRBD1 (6 bases). The V gene's germline CDR1 is GTSNPN and CDR2 SVGIG (reference sequence). The germline V and J ends were trimmed by 7 bases and 2 bases, with 12 bases remaining between them. The CDR3 extends over 12 amino acids.

This chain joins TRBV5-1 and TRBJ1-1, with D unresolved. The CDR3 covers 10 residues. Trimming cost V 4 bases and J 8 bases, with 6 bases left between them. The germline V gene encodes CDR1 SGHRS and CDR2 YFSETQ. CDR3 nucleotides: TGCGCCAGCAGCCTCGGAGAAGCTTTCTTT. Encoded protein: CASSLGEAFF.

V usage is TRBV9 and J usage is TRBJ2-3; TRBD2 matches at 9 bases. This CDR3 spans 16 amino acids. The ends lost 4 bases at V and 6 bases at J; junction bases unmatched: 12. The V gene's germline CDR1 is SGDLS and CDR2 YYNGEE. The CDR3 is CASSPWGSGRADTQYF. The CDR3 DNA reads as TGTGCCAGCAGCCCGTGGGGTAGCGGGAGAGCCGATACGCAGTATTTT.

This clone was counted a single time. The rearrangement joins TRBV7-9 to TRBJ2-7; perhaps TRBD2 as D (7 bases). Trimming shortened V by 2 bases and J by 3 bases, and 11 bases separated the two germline ends. Looked up from germline, CDR1 is SEHNR and CDR2 is FQNEAQ (reference sequence). The CDR3 is 14 amino acids. CDR3 DNA: TGTGCCAGCAGCTTATTCGGGGGGCACTACGAGCAGTACTTC. Residues: CASSLFGGHYEQYF.

CDR3 protein: CASSIGAGRTNEKLFF. The CDR3 DNA reads as TGTGCCAGTAGTATTGGGGCAGGGAGGACTAATGAAAAACTGTTTTTT. The rearrangement links TRBV19 to TRBJ1-4; a weak D match, TRBD1 (5 bases). Germline loops: CDR1 LNHDA, CDR2 SQIVND (reference sequence). The CDR3 consists of 16 residues. Trimming removed 3 bases from V and 2 bases from J, with 13 bases in between.

This sequence joins TRBV2 and TRBJ2-1, with TRBD1 matching 8 bases. V shed 6 bases, J shed 5 bases, and the junction held 9 bases outside the gene matches. Per germline, CDR1 SNHLY and CDR2 FYNNEI. The CDR3 length is 15 residues. This chain's CDR3 is CASRKEGTGDNEQFF. In DNA form, the CDR3 reads TGTGCCAGCAGGAAGGAGGGGACAGGCGACAATGAGCAGTTCTTC.

The CDR3 coding sequence is TGTGCCAGCAGCCAAGGGTTTAGGGCGGGCAATGAGCAGTTCTTC. This translates into CASSQGFRAGNEQFF. This sequence joins TRBV14 and TRBJ2-7, with D possibly TRBD2 on 5 matching bases. The DNA end is a closer match to TRBJ2-1, so the J assignment may be wrong. Per the germline V gene, CDR1 is SGHDN and CDR2 is FVKESK. The CDR3 has 15 amino acids.

The chain is built from TRBV6-5 and TRBJ1-1, with TRBD1 identical over 7 bases. CDR3 length: 12 residues. J was trimmed by 7 bases and V by 7 bases; bases with no gene match: 6. The germline CDR1 and CDR2 sequences are MNHEY and SVGAGI. Here the CDR3 DNA reads TGTGCCAGCATTCAGGGGGTGGGTGAAGCTTTCTTT. Protein sequence: CASIQGVGEAFF.

V gene TRBV7-3 combines with J gene TRBJ2-3; D uncertain. Looked up from germline, CDR1 is SGHTA and CDR2 is FQGTGA. V lost 3 bases and J lost 2, with 9 bases in between. The length of the CDR3 is 14 residues. The CDR3 sequence is CASSLGWLTDTQYF. The DNA of the CDR3 is TGTGCCAGCAGCTTGGGGTGGCTCACAGATACGCAGTATTTT.

This chain joins TRBV27 and TRBJ1-5; the D is unclear. This CDR3 region has 14 residues. V lost 3 bases, J lost 3 bases, and 9 bases lay in between. Germline V gives CDR1 MNHEY, CDR2 SMNVEV (reference sequence). The CDR3 reads CASSFWPINQPQHF. The CDR3 DNA reads TGTGCCAGCAGTTTTTGGCCAATCAATCAGCCCCAGCATTTT.

The chain has TRBV7-9 and TRBJ1-3; TRBD1 aligns across 8 bases. The trim removed 7 bases at V and 1 base at J, leaving 12 bases unmatched. The CDR3 length is 17 residues. Germline CDR1 reads SEHNR; CDR2 reads FQNEAQ (reference sequence). DNA of the CDR3: TGTGCCAGCACCGCAGGGGGCCTCAAAATTTCTGGAAACACCATATATTTT. Its translation is CASTAGGLKISGNTIYF. Full variable domain (outside the CDR3, taken from reference TRBV7-9 and TRBJ1-3): DTGVSQNPRHKITKRGQNVTFRCDPISEHNRLYWYRQTLGQGPEFLTYFQNEAQLEKSRLLSDRFSAERPKGSFSTLEIQRTEQGDSAMYLCASTAGGLKISGNTIYFGEGSWLTVV.

This clone showed up just a few times. V is TRBV28 and J is TRBJ2-3; maybe TRBD2 (7 bases). The V end was cut by 8 bases, the J end by 0 bases, with 15 bases between. Germline V gene sequence: CDR1 MDHEN, CDR2 SYDVKM. The CDR3 is 15 residues long. For the CDR3, the DNA is TGTGCCAGCCGTAGGGGGGGCGATAGCACAGATACGCAGTATTTT. This codes for CASRRGGDSTDTQYF.

The chain has TRBV6-5 and TRBJ2-1; 11 bases map to TRBD2. J lost 3 bases, V lost 6 bases, and 4 bases had no gene match. Per germline, CDR1 MNHEY and CDR2 SVGAGI. The CDR3 spans 15 residues. The CDR3 protein is CASSLTSGSYNEQFF. The DNA for the CDR3 is TGTGCCAGCAGCCTAACTAGCGGGAGCTACAATGAGCAGTTCTTC.

As to this clone: The sample has other DNA sequences that encode this CDR3 too. J is TRBJ2-7 and V is TRBV12-3 or TRBV12-4, with D unresolved. V was trimmed by 3 bases and J by 6 bases, leaving 6 bases between them. This CDR3 is 11 amino acids long. DNA of the CDR3: TGTGCCAGCAGTTTCCTCTCCGAGCAGTACTTC. Translation: CASSFLSEQYF.

The chain links TRBV4-2 to TRBJ1-2, with D uncertain. The CDR3 totals 17 residues. Trimming took 0 bases from V and 4 from J, leaving 18 bases between them. Per germline, CDR1 LGHNA and CDR2 YNFKEQ. The CDR3 DNA is TGTGCCAGCAGCCAAGATGGTCCCCGGCACTCGGGCTATGGCTACACCTTC. Protein: CASSQDGPRHSGYGYTF.

V is TRBV12-3 or TRBV12-4 and J is TRBJ1-1; no reliable D call. The CDR3 loop spans 13 amino acids. Trimming pared 6 bases from V and 2 bases from J, leaving 10 bases between. The CDR3 reads CASRIGENTEAFF. The CDR3 nucleotides read TGTGCCAGCAGAATCGGGGAAAACACTGAAGCTTTCTTT.

This chain uses TRBV27 with TRBJ2-2; TRBD2 might be the D (6 bases). The germline V gene has CDR1 MNHEY and CDR2 SMNVEV (reference sequence). Between the trimmed V and J ends, which lost 8 bases and 7 bases, there was a span of 11 bases. The CDR3 spans 12 residues. The CDR3 bases are TGTGCCAGCCGGGGGACTGGCGGGGAGCTGTTTTTT. Translating gives CASRGTGGELFF.

This clone has just one count. The chain employs TRBV5-8 and TRBJ2-3, with 8 nucleotides matching TRBD1. The V gene's germline CDR1 is SGHTS and CDR2 YDEGEE. This CDR3 spans 15 amino acids. The V gene end was trimmed by 0 bases and the J gene end by 2 bases; junction bases not matched to a gene: 2. CDR3 sequence (DNA): TGTGCCAGCAGCTTGGGGACAGGGACCACAGATACGCAGTATTTT. It specifies CASSLGTGTTDTQYF.

This clone was observed a handful of times. The chain couples TRBV6-2 or TRBV6-3 to TRBJ2-4; the D gene is possibly TRBD2 (5 bases). V lost 6 bases and J 1 base, leaving 16 bases between the germline ends. The CDR3 is 16 residues long. Per germline, CDR1 MNHEY and CDR2 SVGEGT. The CDR3 protein is CASSPWRRLAKNIQYF. CDR3 nucleotides: TGTGCCAGCAGCCCTTGGAGGCGTTTGGCCAAAAACATTCAGTACTTC.

The chain joins TRBV28 to TRBJ2-7; D might be TRBD1 (5 bases). Trimming removed 8 bases at V and 0 bases at J, with 17 bases between. The CDR3 spans 15 residues. CDR1 is MDHEN and CDR2 is SYDVKM in the germline V gene. CDR3 in amino acids: CASGAWTLGSYEQYF. In DNA, the CDR3 is TGTGCCAGCGGTGCATGGACACTTGGCTCCTACGAGCAGTACTTC.

V gene TRBV7-3 combines with J gene TRBJ1-6; 7 bases line up with TRBD1. V shed 11 bases, J shed 0 bases, and the junction held 19 bases outside the gene matches. The CDR3 length is 19 residues. Germline V CDR1 and CDR2: SGHTA, FQGTGA. CDR3 protein: CAPPGRGHLRSSYNSPLHF. The CDR3 bases are TGTGCCCCGCCAGGGAGGGGGCATCTTAGGAGCTCCTATAATTCACCCCTCCACTTT.

The rearrangement links TRBV4-3 to TRBJ1-2; possibly TRBD1 for D (6 bases). CDR1 is LGHNA and CDR2 is YSLEER in the germline V gene. The CDR3 is 16 residues long. Trimming stripped 2 bases from V and 5 bases from J, with 18 bases between. The CDR3 is CASSQRRAGDGYGYTF. The CDR3 coding sequence is TGCGCCAGCAGCCAAAGGCGGGCAGGGGATGGGTATGGCTACACCTTC.

For the CDR3, the DNA is TGTGCCAGCAGTTTACAGGCGACTTCCTACGAGCAGTACTTC. Protein product: CASSLQATSYEQYF. The chain couples TRBV28 to TRBJ2-7; no clear D gene. The CDR3 spans 14 residues. Deletions cut 2 bases from V and 1 base from J, with 9 bases between. Germline V gene lookup returns CDR1 MDHEN and CDR2 SYDVKM.

The chain employs TRBV7-6 and TRBJ1-5; weak D call: TRBD1 (5 bases). Germline V CDR1 and CDR2: SGHVS, FNYEAQ. This CDR3 has 14 amino acids. V was clipped by 1 base and J by 6 bases, with 10 bases between them. The CDR3 nucleotides read TGTGCCAGCAGCTTAGGCTCAGGGAGTCAGCCCCAGCATTTT. Encoded protein: CASSLGSGSQPQHF.